This T cell receptor beta chain was sequenced during a study of quantifying T cell responses using KT2 cells (dated by TCRdb to 2016 to 2017). At the level of the whole study: RNA was DNase-treated and reverse transcribed with TCR alpha and beta constant-region primers, mostly using SuperScript III. To avoid over-amplification, PCR2 was carried out as a SYBR Green qPCR and halted once a predetermined fluorescence threshold was reached. Under optimum conditions, the efficiency of the T4 ligation step was estimated to be more than 8%. General conclusions and limits of the study: KT2 sequences were still detected at the lowest spike-in tested, roughly one KT2 cell per 100,000 PBMC. Over several orders of magnitude, the number of KT2 alpha and beta sequences rose linearly with the number of KT2 cells put in. This TCR sequencing study did not compare the pipeline side by side with other TCR sequencing techniques. Detection of KT2 sequences showed saturation at very high KT2 spike-in numbers.

The germline V gene (reference sequence) yields SEHNR for CDR1 and FQNEAQ for CDR2. V loses 5 bases, J loses 9 bases, and the germline ends lie 11 bases apart. The CDR3 sequence holds 12 residues, the cysteine and phenylalanine included. Just CDR3 DNA is preserved here, 36 bases in frame from base 1. Known numbers of KT2, a T cell clone whose TCR had been sequenced previously, were spiked into unfractionated PBMC to test the sensitivity and accuracy of the pipeline. A range of KT2-to-PBMC ratios was set up by mixing KT2 cells into a fixed number of PBMC. A few counts support this clonotype. Its antigen specificity is not known. There are no base qualities to consult, and no much larger clone falls within one base. Libraries were made using UMI-ligation and nested PCR. A single-stranded oligonucleotide carrying the Illumina SP2 sequence and a UMI was ligated to the cDNA 3' end using T4 RNA ligase 1. PCR1 ran approximately 4 cycles (98°C 15 s, 69°C 30 s, 72°C 40 s); the beta primer was an equimolar mix of RC1.1 and RC1.2 covering TRBC1 and TRBC2. From PCR2 onward, TCR alpha and beta chains were processed separately, and sample indices and Illumina adaptors were added. The UMI was composed of 12 random nucleotides, arranged as two hexamers separated by a spacer, and was positioned after an 8-base spacer. Sequencing was done on an Illumina MiSeq using v2 2x251 paired-end chemistry, usually with 11 to 12 samples per run. To boost diversity, each sequencing library was supplemented with PhiX DNA at about 5-7%. The authors' pipeline ran thus. bcl2fastq converted raw reads to FASTQ, and Demultiplexor demultiplexed the reads by dual indices. V and J genes were assigned by Decombinator through tag matching, with a single base-pair mismatch being allowed. UMIs were used by Collapsinator to correct both sequencing errors and frequency errors caused by PCR heterogeneity. CDR3Translator converted Decombinator identifiers into nucleotide sequence, translated that sequence into amino acids, and extracted CDR3 based on C- and N-terminal motifs. Each distinct KT2 TCR was counted as one cluster of KT2 sequences that shared a single unique molecular identifier. TCRdb applied fastp at Q25 and MiXCR to the public reads, then kept only in-frame beta chains. Each CDR3 protein appears once, grouped with its most common genes and DNA. Clone size and V and J calls follow TCRdb, not the original study. This sample gives 25,000 to 35,000 distinct CDR3 sequences in total; about 7.3% of them show up just once. The ten largest clones represent more than 15% of the sample.

The TCR sequence derives from a human donor. The sample consisted of PBMCs spiked with cells of the T cell clone KT2. The receptor chain draws on TRBV7-9 and TRBJ2-1; TRBD2 is possibly the D segment (5 matching bases). The CDR3 sequence is CASSRIRGEQFF. Read as DNA, the sequence is TGTGCCAGCAGCCGTATCCGGGGTGAGCAGTTCTTC.